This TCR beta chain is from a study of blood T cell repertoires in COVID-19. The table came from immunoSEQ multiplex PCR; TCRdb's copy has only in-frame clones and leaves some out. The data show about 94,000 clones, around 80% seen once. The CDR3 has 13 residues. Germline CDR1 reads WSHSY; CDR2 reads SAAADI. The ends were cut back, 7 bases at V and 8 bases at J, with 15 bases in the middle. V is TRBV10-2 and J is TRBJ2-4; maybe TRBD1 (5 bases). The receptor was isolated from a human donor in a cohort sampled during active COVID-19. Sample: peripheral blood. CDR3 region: CASKVAGNYIQYF. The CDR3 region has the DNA TGCGCCAGCAAGGTTGCAGGGAACTACATTCAGTACTTC.